In this sample, the clone carrying this TCR beta chain turned up a few times. Its antigen is still unknown. Reverse transcription of all isolated RNA meant that expressed TCRB transcripts were sequenced. Libraries were prepared by immunoSEQ multiplex PCR; TCRdb keeps only in-frame clonotypes and omits some of them. The sample lists some 350,000 clones; 9.6% were seen once. These data originate in a study of beta chain features in type 1 diabetes. V lost 5 bases and J lost 2; bases outside the gene matches: 12. The V gene's germline CDR1 is SEHNR and CDR2 FQNEAQ (reference sequence). This CDR3 contains 18 residues. Findings of the study overall: Within each of all four CD4+ subsets, Type 1 diabetes patients had TCRB CDR3s that were moderately but significantly shorter.

The TCR sequence derives from a man aged 25-40 years with type 1 diabetes. Material for sequencing was central memory CD4+ T cells from blood. The chain employs TRBV7-9 and TRBJ2-2; 9 nucleotides agree with TRBD2. The CDR3 bases are TGTGCCAGCAGCCCGCGTCGCGGGAGGGGACTTAACACCGGGGAGCTGTTTTTT. It translates to CASSPRRGRGLNTGELFF.